This entry lists 2 T cell receptor beta chains sequenced from one sample in a study of OX40 agonist ivuxolimab in advanced cancers. Profiled with immunoSEQ multiplex PCR; TCRdb holds only in-frame clones, not every one. Found here are about 77,000 clones, over 75% of them singletons; the top ten hold roughly 0.66%. This specimen was CD4+ or CD8+ T cells sorted from blood, taken in a trial of the OX40 agonist ivuxolimab. All receptors derive from an adult with an advanced solid tumor such as melanoma, head and neck, liver or kidney cancer.

This clone was detected a few times. This sequence joins TRBV5-4 and TRBJ2-4, with D unclear. This CDR3 has 16 residues. CDR1 is SGHNT and CDR2 is YYREEE in the germline V gene (reference sequence). V was cut by 4 bases and J by 0 bases, with 14 bases left in between. The CDR3 sequence: CASSPDGTLAKNIQYF. In DNA form, the CDR3 reads TGTGCCAGCAGCCCCGACGGCACTCTAGCCAAAAACATTCAGTACTTC.

The rearrangement joins TRBV29-1 to TRBJ2-5; TRBD1 is a possible D gene (5 bases). This CDR3 comprises 13 residues. Germline CDR1 and CDR2: SQVTM and ANQGSEA. Trimming stripped 5 bases from V and 5 bases from J, with 15 bases between. The CDR3 sequence: CSVYHRSSETQYF. The CDR3 DNA follows: TGCAGCGTTTACCACAGGTCTTCGGAGACCCAGTACTTC.